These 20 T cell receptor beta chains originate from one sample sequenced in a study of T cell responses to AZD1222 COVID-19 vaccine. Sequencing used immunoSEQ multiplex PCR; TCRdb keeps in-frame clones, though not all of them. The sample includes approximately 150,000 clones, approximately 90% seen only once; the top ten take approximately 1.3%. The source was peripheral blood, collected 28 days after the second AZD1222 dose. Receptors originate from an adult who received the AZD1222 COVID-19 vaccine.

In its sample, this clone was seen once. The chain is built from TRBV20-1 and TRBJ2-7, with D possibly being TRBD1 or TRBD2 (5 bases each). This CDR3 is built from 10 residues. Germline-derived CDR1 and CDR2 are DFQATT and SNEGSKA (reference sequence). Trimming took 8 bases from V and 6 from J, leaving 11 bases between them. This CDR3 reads CSLARGEQYF. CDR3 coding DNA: TGCAGTCTGGCGAGGGGCGAGCAGTACTTC.

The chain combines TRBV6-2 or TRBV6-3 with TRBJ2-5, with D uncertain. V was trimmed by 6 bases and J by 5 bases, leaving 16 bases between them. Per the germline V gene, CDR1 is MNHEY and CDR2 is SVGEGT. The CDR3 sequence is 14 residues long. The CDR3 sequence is CASSLLGRRETQYF. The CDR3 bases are TGTGCCAGCAGCCTTCTTGGGCGGCGGGAGACCCAGTACTTC.

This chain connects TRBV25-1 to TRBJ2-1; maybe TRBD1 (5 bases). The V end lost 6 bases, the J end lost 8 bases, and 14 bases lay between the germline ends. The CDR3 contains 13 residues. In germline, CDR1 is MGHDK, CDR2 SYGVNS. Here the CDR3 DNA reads TGTGCCAGCAGGTCAGTCAGGGCCCATGAGCAGTTCTTC. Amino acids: CASRSVRAHEQFF. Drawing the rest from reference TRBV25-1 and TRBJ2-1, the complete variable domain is EADIYQTPRYLVIGTGKKITLECSQTMGHDKMYWYQQDPGMELHLIHYSYGVNSTEKGDLSSESTVSRIRTEHFPLTLESARPSHTSQYLCASRSVRAHEQFFGPGTRLTVL.

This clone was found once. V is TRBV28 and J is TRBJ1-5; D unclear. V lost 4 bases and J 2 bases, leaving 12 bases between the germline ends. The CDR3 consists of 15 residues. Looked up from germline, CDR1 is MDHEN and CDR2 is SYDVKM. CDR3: CASSWSGLGNQPQHF. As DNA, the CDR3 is TGTGCCAGCAGTTGGTCAGGTCTCGGCAATCAGCCCCAGCATTTT.

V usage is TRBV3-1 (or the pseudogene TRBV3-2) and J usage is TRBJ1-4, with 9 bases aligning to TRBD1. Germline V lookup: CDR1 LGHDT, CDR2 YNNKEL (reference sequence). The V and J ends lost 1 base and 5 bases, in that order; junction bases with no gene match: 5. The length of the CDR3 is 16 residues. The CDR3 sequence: CASSQVGGQGNEKLFF. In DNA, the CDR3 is TGTGCCAGCAGCCAAGTCGGGGGACAGGGAAATGAAAAACTGTTTTTT.

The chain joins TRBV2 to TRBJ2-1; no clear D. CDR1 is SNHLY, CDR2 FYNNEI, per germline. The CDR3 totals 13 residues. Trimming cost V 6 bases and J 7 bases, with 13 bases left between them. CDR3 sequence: CASRLTNNNEQFF. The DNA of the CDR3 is TGTGCCAGCAGGTTGACGAATAATAATGAGCAGTTCTTC.

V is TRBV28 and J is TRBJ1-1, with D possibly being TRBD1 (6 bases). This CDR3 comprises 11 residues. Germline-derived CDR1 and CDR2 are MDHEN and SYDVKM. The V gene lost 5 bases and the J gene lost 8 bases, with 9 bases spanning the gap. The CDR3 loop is CASSPTGEAFF. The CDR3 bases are TGTGCCAGCAGTCCGACAGGCGAAGCTTTCTTT. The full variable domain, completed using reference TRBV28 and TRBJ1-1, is DVKVTQSSRYLVKRTGEKVFLECVQDMDHENMFWYRQDPGLGLRLIYFSYDVKMKEKGDIPEGYSVSREKKERFSLILESASTNQTSMYLCASSPTGEAFFGQGTRLTVV.

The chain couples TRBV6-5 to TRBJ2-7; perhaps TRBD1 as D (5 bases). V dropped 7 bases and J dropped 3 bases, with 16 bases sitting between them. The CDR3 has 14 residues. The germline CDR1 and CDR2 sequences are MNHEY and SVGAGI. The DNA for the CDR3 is TGTGCCAGCACCGCAAGTGGACAATTCTACGAGCAGTACTTC. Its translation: CASTASGQFYEQYF.

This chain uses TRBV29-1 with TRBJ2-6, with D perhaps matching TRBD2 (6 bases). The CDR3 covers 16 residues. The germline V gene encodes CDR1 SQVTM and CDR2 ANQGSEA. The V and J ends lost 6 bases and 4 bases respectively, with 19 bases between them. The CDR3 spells CSVTGLGGPGANVLTF. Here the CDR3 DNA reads TGCAGCGTAACGGGACTCGGGGGTCCAGGGGCCAACGTCCTGACTTTC. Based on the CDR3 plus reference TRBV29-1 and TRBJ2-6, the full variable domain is SAVISQKPSRDICQRGTSLTIQCQVDSQVTMMFWYRQQPGQSLTLIATANQGSEATYESGFVIDKFPISRPNLTFSTLTVSNMSPEDSSIYLCSVTGLGGPGANVLTFGAGSRLTVL.

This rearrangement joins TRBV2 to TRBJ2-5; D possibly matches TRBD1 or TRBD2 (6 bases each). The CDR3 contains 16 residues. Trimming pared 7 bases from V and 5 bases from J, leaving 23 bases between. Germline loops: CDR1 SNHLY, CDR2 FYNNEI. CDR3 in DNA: TGTGCCAGCACCGGACTTGGGGGGCTTGGGGAGGAGACCCAGTACTTC. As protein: CASTGLGGLGEETQYF.

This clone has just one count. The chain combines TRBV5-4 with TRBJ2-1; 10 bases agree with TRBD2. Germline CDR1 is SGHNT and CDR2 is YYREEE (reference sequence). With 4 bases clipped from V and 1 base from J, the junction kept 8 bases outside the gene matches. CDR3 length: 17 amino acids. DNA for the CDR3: TGTGCCAGCAGCCGTTCTAGCGGGAGTCAATCCTACAATGAGCAGTTCTTC. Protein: CASSRSSGSQSYNEQFF.

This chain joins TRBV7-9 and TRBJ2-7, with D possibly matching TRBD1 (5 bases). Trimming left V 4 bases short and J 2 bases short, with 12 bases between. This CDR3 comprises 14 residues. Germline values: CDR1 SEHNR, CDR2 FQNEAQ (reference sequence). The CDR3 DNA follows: TGTGCCAGCAGCTCCCCAGGGTATACCTACGAGCAGTACTTC. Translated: CASSSPGYTYEQYF.

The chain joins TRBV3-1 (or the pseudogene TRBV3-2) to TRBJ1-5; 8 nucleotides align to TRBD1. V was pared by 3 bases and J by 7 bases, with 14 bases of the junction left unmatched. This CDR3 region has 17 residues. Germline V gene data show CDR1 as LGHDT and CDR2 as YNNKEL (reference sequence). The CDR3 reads CASSHKRTRGRGQPQHF. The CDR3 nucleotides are TGTGCCAGCAGCCACAAAAGGACCAGGGGGCGCGGACAGCCCCAGCATTTT.

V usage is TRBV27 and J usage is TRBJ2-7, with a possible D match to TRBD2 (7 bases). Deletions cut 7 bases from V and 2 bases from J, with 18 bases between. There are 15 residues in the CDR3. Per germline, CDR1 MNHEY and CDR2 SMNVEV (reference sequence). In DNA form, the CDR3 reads TGTGCCAGCACCCCCTGGGGGGGCTCGGCCTACGAGCAGTACTTC. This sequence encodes CASTPWGGSAYEQYF.

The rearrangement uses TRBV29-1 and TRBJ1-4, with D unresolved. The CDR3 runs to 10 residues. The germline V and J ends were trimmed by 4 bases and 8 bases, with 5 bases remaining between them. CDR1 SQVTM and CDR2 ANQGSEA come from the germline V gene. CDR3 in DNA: TGCAGCGTTGCGGTCGAAAAACTGTTTTTT. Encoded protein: CSVAVEKLFF.

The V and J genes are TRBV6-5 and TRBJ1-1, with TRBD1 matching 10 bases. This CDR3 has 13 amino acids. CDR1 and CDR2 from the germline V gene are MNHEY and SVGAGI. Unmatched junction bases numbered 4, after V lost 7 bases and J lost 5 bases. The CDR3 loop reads CASTVDRGTEAFF. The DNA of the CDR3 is TGTGCCAGCACCGTGGACAGGGGGACTGAAGCTTTCTTT.

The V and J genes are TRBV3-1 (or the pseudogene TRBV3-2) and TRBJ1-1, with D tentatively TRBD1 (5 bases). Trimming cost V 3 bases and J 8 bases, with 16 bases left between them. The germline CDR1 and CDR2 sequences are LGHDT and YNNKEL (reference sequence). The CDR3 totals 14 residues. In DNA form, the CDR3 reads TGTGCCAGCAGCCAGATTGGGGGAGAGGGGGAAGCTTTCTTT. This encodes CASSQIGGEGEAFF.

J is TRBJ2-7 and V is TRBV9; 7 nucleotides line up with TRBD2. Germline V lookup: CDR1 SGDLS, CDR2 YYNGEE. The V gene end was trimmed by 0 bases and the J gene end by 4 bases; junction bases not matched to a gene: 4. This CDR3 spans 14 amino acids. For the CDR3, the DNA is TGTGCCAGCAGCGTAGGCGGGAGTATGTACGAGCAGTACTTC. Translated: CASSVGGSMYEQYF.

The chain's CDR3 is CASSGGLRQPQHF. CDR3 in DNA: TGTGCCAGCAGTGGGGGTCTTCGGCAGCCCCAGCATTTT. This sequence joins TRBV27 and TRBJ1-5; a possible D gene is TRBD1 (5 bases). Germline lookup yields CDR1 MNHEY and CDR2 SMNVEV (reference sequence). Deletions cut 5 bases from V and 7 bases from J, with 12 bases between. This CDR3 contains 13 residues.

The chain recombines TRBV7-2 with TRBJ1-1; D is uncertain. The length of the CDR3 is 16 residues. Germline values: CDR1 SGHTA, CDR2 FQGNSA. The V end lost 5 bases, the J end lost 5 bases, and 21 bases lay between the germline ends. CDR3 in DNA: TGTGCCAGCAGCCCTGTGGCAGCGGCGCTGTGGACTGAAGCTTTCTTT. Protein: CASSPVAAALWTEAFF.